This record looks at one TCR beta chain sequence and its context. No cognate antigen has been identified for it. The sample holds no much larger clone one base away, and base qualities are not on file. In total, 500 to 700 healthy bone marrow donors made up the cohort. Cohort members were all nominally healthy when sampled, although unrecorded immune exposures were likely present. The donor tested CMV seronegative, placing the donor among the 300 to 450 seronegative members of the cohort. A peripheral blood sample was provided by each donor, and peripheral blood mononuclear cells were used for TCR beta sequencing. The Qiagen DNeasy Blood Extraction Kit was used to extract genomic DNA from the blood cell samples. The data were obtained in a study of cytomegalovirus exposure and HLA in healthy donors (dated 2017 in TCRdb). Background on the whole study: An earlier analysis of roughly 500 of the donors reported under 300 Gb of sequence data and 90 million to 120 million unique TCR beta sequences obtained from about 179 million T cells. Every discovery cohort repertoire had been produced on one sequencing platform. Among several hundred genotyped donors of the cohort, an average of around 220,000 unique TCR beta nucleotide sequences was sequenced per donor, of which about 19% were non-productive. The study aimed to test whether cataloging public T cell receptors could reveal signatures of past pathogen exposure. HLA typing covered class I and class II loci at four-digit resolution. Because of strong linkage in the cohort, roughly five DR-DQ haplotypes were treated as single units for association and clustering. Of the roughly 400 genotyped donors, 81% fell in the genetic ancestry cluster associated with self-reported Caucasian donors. In a later genetic analysis, genome-wide SNP genotypes for about three fifths of the roughly 670 donors were used, and that subset was treated as a discovery cohort. A later analysis re-examined previously published TCR beta repertoires from around 670 donors and added high-resolution HLA genotyping to investigate patterns of TCR occurrence. Rather than drawing on any new phenotypic data, the later analysis identified candidate immune exposures from TCR beta sequences and the way those sequences occurred across donors. Besides the first cohort of approximately 710 subjects, a separate validation cohort made up of over 100 different subjects was used. High-throughput TCR immunosequencing, statistical association of individual TCRs with disease status, and machine learning were combined to predict cytomegalovirus infection status. Using immunosequencing, the study profiled T cell repertoires from about 650 subjects and related those repertoires to cytomegalovirus serostatus. An earlier analysis of roughly 600 of the donors used high-throughput TCR beta sequencing to judge whether each TCR beta V gene segment behaved as functional or pseudogenic. Roughly 310 gigabases of sequencing data and tens of millions of unique TCR sequences were included in an early release covering roughly 600 HLA-typed donors. Donor age, sex, ethnicity and CMV serostatus were compiled alongside the repertoire data. The number of typed donors differed by locus: about 620-630 for A, B, C, DRB1 and DQB1; approximately 530 for DQA1; 600 to 610 for DPA1; and some 430 for DPB1. General study outcomes and caveats: In an earlier analysis of more than 500 of the donors, most TCR beta V segments appeared in productive rearrangements about 87% or about 30% of the time, broadly matching IMGT annotations. In a later analysis, most CMV-associated TCR beta chains were found to appear HLA-restricted, with HLA associations seemingly driven largely by CMV exposure. The study listed 150 to 200 TCR beta chains as associated with cytomegalovirus. Presence/absence analyses assumed roughly uniform sequencing depth across donors, an assumption that may not hold. A few of the identified cytomegalovirus-associated TCR beta chains were confirmed in vitro to be specific for cytomegalovirus antigens. In this cohort, only TCR beta chains were sequenced, and detectable features were limited by the absence of alpha or paired-chain data. An association between a missense DCLRE1C variant and V-gene and J-gene trimming of TCR beta chains was found in a later genetic analysis and replicated in an independent cohort. Correlated functional status among segregating V segments might be attributable to linkage disequilibrium, but an unknown experimental factor could not be ruled out. A cluster of highly shared sequence variants was judged likely to be a technical artifact of the sequencing pipeline. According to a later analysis, parvovirus B19, influenza, CMV and Epstein-Barr virus appeared linked to several top co-occurrence clusters. While some public TCRs were present in many individuals, most TCR sequences turned up only very rarely across donors. Assigning TCR associations to individual alleles was difficult when HLA alleles, especially DR and DQ, strongly co-occurred. In a later analysis, HLA-associated TCR beta chains were found to be more clonally expanded and to have lower generation probabilities than equally common non-associated chains. According to the authors, the approach could potentially be generalized to other disease states and immunological phenotypes. In a later analysis, TCR association rates were found to vary across HLA loci, with the most associated TCRs seen for DRB1 alleles and the fewest for HLA-C alleles. The earlier analysis of approximately 540 of the donors excluded approximately 15 rarely observed V segments, including chromosome 9 orphons, because counts were too low. CMV serostatus was the only immune exposure information available for the cohort. A later analysis associated 15,000 or so TCR beta sequences with specific HLA alleles at a false discovery rate of 0.05. A further reported finding was that TCR beta sequences accurately predicted the HLA-A and HLA-B alleles for most subjects in the first cohort. According to a later genetic analysis, donors in an Asian-associated ancestry cluster had fewer N-insertions in productive TCRs than the approximately 610-donor mean. HLA typing was unavailable for some donors at each locus, so association tests used only the typed subset. In both the original and validation cohorts, the classifier was reported to diagnose cytomegalovirus status with high specificity and sensitivity. Some IMGT-functional V segments, including TRBV6-2 and TRBV6-3, could not be told apart with the 87-base-pair reads, so those segments were excluded.

The library was prepared using the immunoSEQ multiplex PCR assay. For the multiplex PCR, a mixture combining 60 forward primers for TCR Vbeta segments and 13 reverse primers for TCR Jbeta segments was used. A multiplex PCR assay on genomic DNA amplified the CDR3 region of rearranged TCR beta genes. The amplified TCR beta libraries were sequenced on the Illumina HiSeq System as 87-base-pair reads. Regarding the original processing steps: In a later analysis, 70 million to 95 million unique TCR beta chains were counted across the 690 or so repertoires, and about 10 million of these chains were shared by at least two donors. Raw reads were error-corrected and collapsed into unique sequences by a nearest-neighbor algorithm in which closely related sequences were merged to remove PCR and sequencing errors. Alignment of CDR3 sequences to IMGT reference sequences was used to assign V, D and J gene segments. Each retained sequence needed at least a six-nucleotide match to both a V gene segment and a J gene segment. A rearrangement was called productive if the CDR3 had no stop codons and remained in frame with V and J, and every other rearrangement was called non-productive. Following IMGT convention, CDR3 was defined as the stretch from the second conserved V-encoded cysteine to the conserved J-encoded phenylalanine. Sequences without an unambiguous match to a single V gene segment were excluded from the earlier analysis of 587 of the donors. In an earlier analysis of 587 of the donors, a V segment was called functional when productive rearrangements were above 56.7%, and segregating when the standard deviation between donors exceeded 5%. A statistical classification framework was built to diagnose cytomegalovirus status from the catalog of TCR beta chain sequences. In a later analysis, V and J genes were assigned by comparing TCR nucleotide sequences against IMGT/GENE-DB human TR gene sequences. A later analysis assigned CDR3 sequences and most-parsimonious VDJ recombination scenarios with the TCRdist pipeline. A later analysis defined each TCR beta chain by its CDR3 amino acid sequence plus V-gene family, and excluded reads lacking a unique V-gene family. A later analysis removed 592 highly shared, low-generation-probability nucleotide sequences to deal with suspected cross-contamination and a sequencing artifact. A later analysis calculated a clonal expansion index for each public chain from normalized within-repertoire ranks of inferred template counts. In a later analysis, generation probabilities were computed using a VDJ recombination model fitted to out-of-frame rearrangements, and the results were checked against IGoR. In a later analysis, TCR-TCR, TCR-HLA and TCR-CMV co-occurrence was scored with hypergeometric tests, and a repertoire-size bias correction was applied to TCR pairs. In a later analysis, false discovery rates were estimated by permuting HLA or CMV assignments 20 times. A later analysis grouped co-occurring TCRs with DBSCAN, adding TCRdist sequence similarity when clustering within HLA-allele-positive subsets. Repertoires with fewer than 30,000 or more than 120,000 public chains were left out of co-occurrence clustering, as were about 5 repertoires with anomalous nucleotide sharing. TCRdb's version of the immuneACCESS table is confined to in-frame rearrangements and falls short of the full clone set. An unresolved V gene accounts for under half of the shortfall where checked; the remainder is of unknown origin. V and J calls and clone size follow that table, whereas D and trimming were derived from the DNA. The sample table lists about 180,000 clones, around four fifths of them with a count of one. 1.3% of the sample is held by the ten biggest clonotypes.

At the junction V is shortened by 4 bases and J by 0 bases, with 16 bases in between. Reading from cysteine to phenylalanine, the CDR3 counts 16 amino acids. Left in the record is the CDR3 DNA by itself, 48 bases read in frame from the first base. The receptor was derived from a young man in good health and CMV-seronegative. Sample: PBMCs. This chain joins TRBV23-1 to TRBJ2-7; the D gene is possibly TRBD2, with 6 bases matching. TRBV23-1 is marked as an open reading frame, function uncertain. The sequenced DNA is TGCGCCAGCAGTCCGGAGGGCAGCCAGAGCTCCTACGAGCAGTACTTC. It translates as CASSPEGSQSSYEQYF.